This TCR beta chain was identified in a study of healthy donors' naive CD4 and CD8 T cells. Starting from approximately 500 ng of total RNA, TCR libraries were made with linear amplification. In the source study's methods: From several healthy donors, 78,498 rearranged TCR alpha transcripts were sequenced. TCRdb reprocessed the reads with MiXCR, giving one entry per CDR3 protein. The V and J calls were determined by TCRdb, not by the authors. The sample holds roughly 200,000 distinct CDR3 sequences, about 76% seen once. The V and J ends lost 3 bases and 0 bases respectively, with 18 bases between them. CDR3 length: 17 residues.

The sequence came from a pool of human donors in good health; the sample pools cells from several healthy donors. Sequenced: naive CD4+ and CD8+ T cells sorted from blood, pooled from several donors. The rearrangement joins TRBV12-3 or TRBV12-4 to TRBJ2-7, with no clear D. DNA of the CDR3: TGTGCCAGCAGTTTTTACTCCGAGGTAACGCACTCCTACGAGCAGTACTTC. This encodes CASSFYSEVTHSYEQYF.